The sequence of this T cell receptor (beta chain) was determined in a study of cytomegalovirus exposure and HLA in healthy donors. The CDR3 covers 13 residues. Trimming stripped 3 bases from V and 6 bases from J, with 9 bases between. Germline V gene data show CDR1 as WNHNN and CDR2 as SYGVQD (reference sequence). Study-wide results and limits: Many donors carried some public TCRs, although rarity characterized most TCR sequences.

TCRdb keeps only in-frame clones here, not all; method: immunoSEQ multiplex PCR. In the table there are 250,000 or so clones, roughly 84% of which are singletons. Among the approximately 130 subjects of the validation cohort, separate from the roughly 730-subject first cohort, were the donors. Notes on this clone: No antigen is known for it.

The chain has TRBV10-1 and TRBJ1-5; no clear D. The sample taken for sequencing was PBMCs. This TCR was sampled from a man younger than 35 in good health and CMV-seropositive. The CDR3 sequence is CASSDARAQPQHF. Here the CDR3 DNA reads TGCGCCAGCAGTGATGCCCGAGCTCAGCCCCAGCATTTT.